In its sample, the clone carrying this TCR beta chain was seen once. Study processing details: Amplified reference gene primers provided the basis for estimating nucleated cell counts. Measured with immunoSEQ multiplex PCR; TCRdb has only the in-frame clones, and not every one. The V and J calls and clone size are taken from that table; D and trimming were inferred from the DNA. The sample lists around 300,000 clones, 80% to 90% occurring once. Germline CDR1 and CDR2: LNHDA and SQIVND (reference sequence). CDR3 length: 15 residues. J gave up 7 bases and V 5 bases, and 10 bases lay outside the gene matches. The entry originates in a study of blood T cell repertoires in COVID-19. Study-wide background: Spain, Italy and the United States supplied samples that represented acute and convalescent COVID-19.

V is TRBV19 and J is TRBJ2-2; 7 nucleotides line up with TRBD1. Material: PBMCs or T cells enriched from blood (not recorded which). The origin of this receptor is a woman between 18 and 29 years old who had recovered from COVID-19. The CDR3 sequence is CASSGTARAGGELFF. The CDR3 DNA is TGTGCCAGTAGTGGGACAGCTAGGGCCGGCGGGGAGCTGTTTTTT.